Reported below is one TCR beta chain. One end of the junction fails to match germline, which may point to a read error. This entry is derived from a study of CD8+CD57+ T cells in acquired aplastic anemia. Genomic DNA served as template for TCR beta VDJ and CDR3 profiling. TCRdb reanalysed the reads using MiXCR and keeps one entry per CDR3 protein. Among hundreds of thousands of distinct CDR3 sequences listed, about two thirds were seen once. CDR1 and CDR2 from the germline V gene are SGHTA and FQGNSA. The CDR3 extends over 14 amino acids. The TCR originated in a human donor in good health, serving as a control. The specimen sequenced was sorted CD4+, CD8+, or CD8+CD57+ T cells (not recorded which) from PBMCs. This chain connects TRBV7-2 to TRBJ1-5; no reliable D call. CDR3 nucleotides: TGTGCCACCAGCAGAATACATAGCAATCAGCCCCAGCATTTT. Translating gives CATSRIHSNQPQHF.